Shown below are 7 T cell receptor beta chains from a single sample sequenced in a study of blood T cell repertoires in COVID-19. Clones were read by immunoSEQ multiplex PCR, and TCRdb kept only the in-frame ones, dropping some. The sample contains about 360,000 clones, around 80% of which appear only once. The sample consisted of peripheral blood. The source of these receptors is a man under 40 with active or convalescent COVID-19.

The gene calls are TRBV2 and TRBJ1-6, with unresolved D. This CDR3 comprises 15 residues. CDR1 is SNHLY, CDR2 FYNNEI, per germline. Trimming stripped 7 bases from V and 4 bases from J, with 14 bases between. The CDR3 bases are TGTGCCAGCACCCCGGAGGAATTTTATAATTCACCCCTCCACTTT. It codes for CASTPEEFYNSPLHF.

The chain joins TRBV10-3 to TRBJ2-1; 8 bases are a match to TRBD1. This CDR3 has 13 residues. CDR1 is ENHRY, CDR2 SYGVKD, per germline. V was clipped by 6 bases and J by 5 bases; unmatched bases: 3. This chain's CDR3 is CAIRQGEHNEQFF. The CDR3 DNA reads TGTGCCATCAGACAGGGGGAACACAATGAGCAGTTCTTC.

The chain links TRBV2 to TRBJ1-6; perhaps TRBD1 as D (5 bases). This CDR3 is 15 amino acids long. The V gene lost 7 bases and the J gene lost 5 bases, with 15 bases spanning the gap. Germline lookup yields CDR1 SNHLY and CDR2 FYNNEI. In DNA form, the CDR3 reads TGTGCCAGCAATAGGAGACAGAGCGATAATTCACCCCTCCACTTT. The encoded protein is CASNRRQSDNSPLHF.

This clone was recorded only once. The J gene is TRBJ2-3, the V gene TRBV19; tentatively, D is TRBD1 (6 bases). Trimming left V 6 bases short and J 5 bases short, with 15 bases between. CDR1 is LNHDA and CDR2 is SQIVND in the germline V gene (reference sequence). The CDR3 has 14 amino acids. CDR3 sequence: CASRHPGVEDTQYF. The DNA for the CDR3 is TGTGCCAGTAGACACCCAGGGGTGGAAGATACGCAGTATTTT.

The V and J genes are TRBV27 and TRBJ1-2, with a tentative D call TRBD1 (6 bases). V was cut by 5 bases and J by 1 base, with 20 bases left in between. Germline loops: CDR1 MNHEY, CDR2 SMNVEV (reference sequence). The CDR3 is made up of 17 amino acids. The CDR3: CASSPNRETILNYGYTF. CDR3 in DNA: TGTGCCAGCAGTCCGAACAGGGAAACAATTCTTAACTATGGCTACACCTTC.

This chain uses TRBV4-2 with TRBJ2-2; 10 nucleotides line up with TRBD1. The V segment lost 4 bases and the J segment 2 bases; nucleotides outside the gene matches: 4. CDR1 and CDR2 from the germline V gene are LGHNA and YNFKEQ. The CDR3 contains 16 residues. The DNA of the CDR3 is TGTGCCAGCAGCCGCGGGACAGGGGTAAACACCGGGGAGCTGTTTTTT. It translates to CASSRGTGVNTGELFF.

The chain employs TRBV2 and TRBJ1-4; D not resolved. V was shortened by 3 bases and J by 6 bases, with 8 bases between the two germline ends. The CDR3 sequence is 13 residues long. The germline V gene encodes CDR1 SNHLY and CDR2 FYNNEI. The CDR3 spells CASSESGDEKLFF. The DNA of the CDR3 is TGTGCCAGCAGTGAGAGCGGGGATGAAAAACTGTTTTTT.